Following are 4 T cell receptor beta chains from one sample sequenced in a study of T cell clonotyping in hematopoietic cell transplantation. Generated by immunoSEQ multiplex PCR, the TCRdb table keeps only in-frame clones and is missing some. The sample lists 9,500 to 11,000 clones; around 79% were seen once. The sample consisted of PBMCs, taken 30 days after allogeneic stem cell transplant. These receptors were collected from a female patient in her thirties or forties who had an allogeneic stem cell transplant from a related donor, so T cells may come from the graft donor. Some clones in this sample may be carry-over from other donors' samples.

The chain uses TRBV9 and TRBJ2-5, with D perhaps TRBD2 (5 bases). V lost 3 bases to trimming and J lost 2 bases, with 8 bases between them. The CDR3 sequence is 13 residues long. Germline V gene data show CDR1 as SGDLS and CDR2 as YYNGEE. CDR3 protein: CASSASRQETQYF. The CDR3 DNA sequence: TGTGCCAGCAGCGCTAGCAGGCAAGAGACCCAGTACTTC.

The chain recombines TRBV7-2 with TRBJ2-7; 8 bases map to TRBD1. From germline, CDR1 is SGHTA and CDR2 FQGNSA. Trimming at V came to 4 bases and at J to 2 bases, leaving 7 bases not matched to a gene. CDR3 length: 15 residues. The CDR3 region has the DNA TGTGCCAGCAGCTACCGGGACAGGCCTACCTACGAGCAGTACTTC. Its protein product is CASSYRDRPTYEQYF.

This clone was seen once. The chain couples TRBV29-1 to TRBJ2-3, with 7 bases aligning to TRBD2. The CDR3 totals 10 residues. Per the germline V gene, CDR1 is SQVTM and CDR2 is ANQGSEA. This chain's CDR3 is CRGAGNTQYF. The CDR3 DNA reads TGCAGGGGAGCGGGGAATACGCAGTATTTT.

The chain joins TRBV11-2 to TRBJ2-5; D may be TRBD2 (5 bases). V was trimmed by 6 bases and J by 4 bases, leaving 18 bases between them. Germline CDR1 is SGHAT and CDR2 is FQNNGV. The CDR3 length is 15 residues. The CDR3: CASSRRPVGGETQYF. DNA for the CDR3: TGTGCCAGCAGTCGGAGGCCGGTCGGCGGAGAGACCCAGTACTTC. Full variable domain (outside the CDR3, taken from reference TRBV11-2 and TRBJ2-5): EAGVAQSPRYKIIEKRQSVAFWCNPISGHATLYWYQQILGQGPKLLIQFQNNGVVDDSQLPKDRFSAERLKGVDSTLKIQPAKLEDSAVYLCASSRRPVGGETQYFGPGTRLLVL.